This T cell receptor beta chain was observed in a study of cytomegalovirus exposure and HLA in healthy donors. Across the study: The roughly 130 validation repertoires used the same platform as the approximately 700 first-cohort repertoires (as reported by a later analysis). Overall study results and limits: The study designated fewer than 200 TCR beta chains cytomegalovirus-associated. A few of the chains that were CMV-associated were confirmed in vitro to be specific for CMV antigens. Subsequent analysis found a tendency for first-cohort TCR clusters to co-occur within the 120 or so validation repertoires.

Of note for this clone: The antigen remains undetermined.

V shed 3 bases and J shed 6 bases, with 14 bases lying between them. Per the germline V gene, CDR1 is SEHNR and CDR2 is FQNEAQ (reference sequence). The CDR3 is made up of 14 amino acids. Some clones are missing from TCRdb's copy, which holds only in-frame ones; the method was immunoSEQ multiplex PCR. The sample includes over 100,000 clones, 70% to 90% of them seen just once. Material for sequencing was PBMCs. The chain recombines TRBV7-9 with TRBJ1-2, with D hard to call. This receptor was identified in a young woman in good health and CMV-seropositive. CDR3: CASSFPTLVDGYTF. The CDR3 DNA reads as TGTGCCAGCAGCTTCCCGACTCTTGTGGATGGCTACACCTTC. The variable domain in full, with the rest retrieved from reference TRBV7-9 and TRBJ1-2, is DTGVSQNPRHKITKRGQNVTFRCDPISEHNRLYWYRQTLGQGPEFLTYFQNEAQLEKSRLLSDRFSAERPKGSFSTLEIQRTEQGDSAMYLCASSFPTLVDGYTFGSGTRLTVV.